The entry that follows covers one T cell receptor (beta chain) sequence. What it binds is unknown. The donors comprised healthy bone marrow donors. V was pared by 4 bases and J by 0 bases, with 17 bases between. CDR1 is MNHEY, CDR2 SMNVEV, per germline (reference sequence). The CDR3 contains 17 residues. The entry originates in a study of cytomegalovirus exposure and HLA in healthy donors. The PCR had 60 Vbeta and 13 Jbeta primers. Method: immunoSEQ multiplex PCR; TCRdb's copy keeps in-frame clones and lacks some. The table lists roughly 120,000 clones, over 8.5% of them singletons, with 5.5% to 7.5% in the top ten. The study's findings and limits: It was shown in a later analysis that HLA-associated TCR beta chains were more clonally expanded than other, equally common chains. For TCR beta chains, V- and J-gene trimming was later linked to a missense DCLRE1C variant. Because they were indistinguishable, some V segments, including TRBV6-2 and TRBV6-3, were excluded.

Sequencing used PBMCs. This TCR was sampled from a woman aged 35 to 49 in good health and CMV-seropositive. The chain joins TRBV27 to TRBJ2-3; TRBD2 is a possible D gene (6 bases). The CDR3 DNA sequence: TGTGCCAGCAGTTCCTGGGGGGAGCCAACTAGCACAGATACGCAGTATTTT. This translates into CASSSWGEPTSTDTQYF.